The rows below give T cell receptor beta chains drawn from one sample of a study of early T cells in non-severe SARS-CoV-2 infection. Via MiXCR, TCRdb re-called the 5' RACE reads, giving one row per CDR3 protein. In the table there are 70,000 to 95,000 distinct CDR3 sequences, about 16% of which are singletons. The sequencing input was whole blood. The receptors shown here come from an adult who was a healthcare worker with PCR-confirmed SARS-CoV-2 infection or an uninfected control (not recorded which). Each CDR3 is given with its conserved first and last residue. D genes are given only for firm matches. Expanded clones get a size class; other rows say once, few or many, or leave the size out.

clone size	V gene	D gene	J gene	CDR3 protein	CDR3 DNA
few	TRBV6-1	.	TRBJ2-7	CASSGLGPYEQYF	TGTGCCAGCAGTGGGCTAGGTCCCTACGAGCAGTACTTC
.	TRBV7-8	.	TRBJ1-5	CASSLLSGTQHQPQHF	TGTGCCAGCAGCCTACTATCCGGGACACAACATCAGCCCCAGCATTTT
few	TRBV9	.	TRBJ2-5	CASSVGEETQYF	TGTGCCAGCAGCGTAGGGGAAGAGACCCAGTACTTC
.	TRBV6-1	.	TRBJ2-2	CASSGGRSVRDTGELFF	TGTGCCAGCAGTGGCGGAAGGTCCGTCCGGGACACCGGGGAGCTGTTTTTT
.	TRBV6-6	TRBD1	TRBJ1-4	CASSMARDSEEKLFF	TGTGCCAGCAGTATGGCCCGGGACAGTGAGGAAAAACTGTTTTTT
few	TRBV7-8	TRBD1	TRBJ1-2	CASSLPGQGFYGYTF	TGTGCCAGCAGTCTTCCGGGACAGGGTTTCTATGGCTACACCTTC
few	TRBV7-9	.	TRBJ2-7	CASSPQAGRGSSYEQYF	TGTGCCAGCAGCCCCCAAGCTGGCCGCGGAAGCTCCTACGAGCAGTACTTC
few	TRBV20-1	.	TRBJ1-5	CSAKLQGDSNQPQHF	TGCAGTGCTAAGCTACAGGGTGATAGCAATCAGCCCCAGCATTTT
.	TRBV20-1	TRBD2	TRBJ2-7	CSARKAGTSYSYEQYF	TGCAGTGCTAGAAAAGCGGGGACCTCCTACTCCTACGAGCAGTACTTC
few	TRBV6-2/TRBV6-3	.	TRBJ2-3	CASSYVPGRLPDTQYF	TGTGCCAGCAGTTACGTCCCGGGTCGACTCCCAGATACGCAGTATTTT
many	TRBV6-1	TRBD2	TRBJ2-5	CASSGPSGGETQYF	TGTGCCAGCAGTGGCCCTAGCGGAGGGGAGACCCAGTACTTC
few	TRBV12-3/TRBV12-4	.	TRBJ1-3	CACCTVSGNTIYF	TGTGCCTGCTGCACCGTCTCTGGAAACACCATATATTTT
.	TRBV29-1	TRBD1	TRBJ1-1	CSAWDRGSEAFF	TGCAGCGCCTGGGACAGGGGGTCTGAAGCTTTCTTT
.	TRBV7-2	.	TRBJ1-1	CASSSMTGGTEAFF	TGTGCCAGCAGCTCGATGACCGGAGGCACTGAAGCTTTCTTT
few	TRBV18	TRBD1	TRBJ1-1	CASSPPGGSTEAFF	TGTGCCAGCTCACCCCCAGGGGGGTCCACTGAAGCTTTCTTT
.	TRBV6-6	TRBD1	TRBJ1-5	CASSRTGGFQPQHF	TGTGCCAGCAGTCGTACAGGGGGTTTTCAGCCCCAGCATTTT
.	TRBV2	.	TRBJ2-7	CASSGRGTRSYEQYF	TGTGCCAGCAGTGGGCGGGGAACCCGCTCCTACGAGCAGTACTTC
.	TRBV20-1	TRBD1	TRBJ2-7	CSAMVGTGTYEQYF	TGCAGTGCTATGGTCGGGACAGGTACCTACGAGCAGTACTTC
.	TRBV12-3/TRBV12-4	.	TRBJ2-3	CASSLGNTDTQYF	TGTGCCAGCAGTTTGGGGAACACAGATACGCAGTATTTT
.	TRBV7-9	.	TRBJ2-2	CASSTPGLYTGELFF	TGTGCCAGCAGCACACCGGGACTCTACACCGGGGAGCTGTTTTTT
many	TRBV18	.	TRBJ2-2	CASSPQSPASAGELFF	TGTGCCAGCTCACCACAGTCCCCAGCTAGCGCCGGGGAGCTGTTTTTT
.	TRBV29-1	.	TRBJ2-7	CRVVDSSYEQYF	TGCCGGGTAGTCGATAGCTCCTACGAGCAGTACTTC
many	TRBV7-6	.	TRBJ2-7	CASSPYSGGPYEQYF	TGTGCCAGCAGCCCTTATTCGGGGGGCCCCTACGAGCAGTACTTC
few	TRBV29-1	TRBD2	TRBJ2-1	CSVVTSGSVSYNEQFF	TGCAGCGTTGTGACTAGCGGGAGCGTTTCCTACAATGAGCAGTTCTTC
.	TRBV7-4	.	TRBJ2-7	CASSLEARGTYEQYF	TGTGCCAGCAGCTTAGAGGCCAGGGGAACCTACGAGCAGTACTTC
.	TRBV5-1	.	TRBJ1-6	CASSLDLADTGGNSPLHF	TGCGCCAGCAGCTTGGATTTAGCAGACACCGGAGGTAATTCACCCCTCCACTTT
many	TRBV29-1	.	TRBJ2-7	CSVPGQGWYEQYF	TGCAGCGTTCCGGGGCAGGGTTGGTACGAGCAGTACTTC
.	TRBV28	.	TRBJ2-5	CASSLSASQETQYF	TGTGCCAGCAGTTTATCCGCCAGCCAAGAGACCCAGTACTTC
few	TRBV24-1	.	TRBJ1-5	CATSVSGYNQPQHF	TGTGCCACCAGTGTATCAGGGTACAATCAGCCCCAGCATTTT
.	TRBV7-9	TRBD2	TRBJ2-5	CTSSSTRLDSGGTQYF	TGTACCAGCAGCTCGACCCGTCTGGACAGCGGGGGAACCCAGTACTTC
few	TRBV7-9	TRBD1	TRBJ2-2	CASSFGTAGDGELFF	TGTGCCAGCAGCTTCGGGACAGCCGGGGACGGGGAGCTGTTTTTT